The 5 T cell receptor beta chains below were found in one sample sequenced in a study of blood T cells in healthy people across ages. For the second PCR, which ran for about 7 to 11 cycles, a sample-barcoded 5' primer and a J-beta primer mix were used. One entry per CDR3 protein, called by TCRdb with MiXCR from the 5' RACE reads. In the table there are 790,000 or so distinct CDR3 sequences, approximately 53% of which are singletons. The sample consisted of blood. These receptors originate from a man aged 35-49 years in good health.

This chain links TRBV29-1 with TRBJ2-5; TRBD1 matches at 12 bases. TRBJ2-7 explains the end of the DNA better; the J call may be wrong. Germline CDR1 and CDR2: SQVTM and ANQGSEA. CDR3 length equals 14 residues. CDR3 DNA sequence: TGCAGCGTTGAGCGGGACAGGGGGCCCTACGAGCAGTACTTC. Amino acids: CSVERDRGPYEQYF.

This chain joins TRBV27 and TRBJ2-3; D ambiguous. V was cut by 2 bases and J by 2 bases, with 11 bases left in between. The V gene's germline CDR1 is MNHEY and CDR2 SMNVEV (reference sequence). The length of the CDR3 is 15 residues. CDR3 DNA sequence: TGTGCCAGCAGTTTAATGCAGTTAAACACAGATACGCAGTATTTT. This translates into CASSLMQLNTDTQYF.

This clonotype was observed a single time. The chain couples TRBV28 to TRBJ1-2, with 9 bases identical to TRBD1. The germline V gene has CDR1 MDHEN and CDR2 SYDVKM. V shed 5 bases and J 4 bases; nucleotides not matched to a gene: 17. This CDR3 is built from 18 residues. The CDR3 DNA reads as TGTGCCAGCAGTCAGATCCGACAGGGGGTCGGCAAACGCTATGGCTACACCTTC. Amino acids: CASSQIRQGVGKRYGYTF.

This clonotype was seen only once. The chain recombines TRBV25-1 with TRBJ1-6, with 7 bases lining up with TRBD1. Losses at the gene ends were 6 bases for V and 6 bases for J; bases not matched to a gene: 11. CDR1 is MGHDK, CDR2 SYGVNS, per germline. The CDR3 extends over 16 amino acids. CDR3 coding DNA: TGTGCCAGCAGCCCATCGGCCGGGACAGTTAATTCACCCCTCCACTTT. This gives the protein CASSPSAGTVNSPLHF.

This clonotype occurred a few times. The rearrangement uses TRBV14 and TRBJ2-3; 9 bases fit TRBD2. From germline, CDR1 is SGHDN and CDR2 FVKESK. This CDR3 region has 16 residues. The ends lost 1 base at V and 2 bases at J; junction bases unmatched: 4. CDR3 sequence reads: CASSQGIAGATDTQYF. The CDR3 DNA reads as TGTGCCAGCAGCCAAGGGATAGCGGGAGCCACAGATACGCAGTATTTT.